The text below deals with one TCR beta chain. The junction had 11 bases not matched to a gene; V was cut back by 3 bases and J by 2 bases. CDR3 size: 18 residues. Germline V lookup: CDR1 MNHEY, CDR2 SMNVEV (reference sequence). As handled by the study authors: Scientists estimated how many nucleated cells there were by amplifying reference gene primers. Profiling relied on immunoSEQ multiplex PCR, and the TCRdb table lists in-frame clones only, not all of them. V and J calls and clone size are as listed in that table; D and trimming were resolved from the DNA. The top ten clones hold approximately 3% of a sample with 110,000 to 150,000 clones, approximately 80% of them seen once. The data originate from a study of blood T cell repertoires in COVID-19. Study details: Some COVID-19 samples were acute and others convalescent; all came from the United States, Italy and Spain.

The chain recombines TRBV27 with TRBJ1-5; TRBD1 matches at 9 bases. The receptor was isolated from a woman aged 80 or older with acute or convalescent COVID-19. The specimen sequenced was peripheral blood. The CDR3 DNA follows: TGTGCCAGCAGTTTGGGGGACAGGGTAGGGAATGGCAATCAGCCCCAGCATTTT. Its translation is CASSLGDRVGNGNQPQHF.